This is a list of T cell receptor beta chains from one sample in a study of response to subunit inactivated influenza vaccine. Each CDR3 protein gets one entry after TCRdb re-called the RT-PCR reads with MiXCR. The sample carries about 540,000 distinct CDR3 sequences, 20% to 25% recorded once. In addition, the sample was reused for a study of T cells expressing NK-cell markers.

Sample: CD4+ T cells sorted from PBMCs, taken roughly 12 days after vaccination. The receptors come from a man aged 45 to 65 who received an inactivated influenza vaccine. The CDR3 runs from the conserved cysteine through the conserved F or W. The D gene is left open where the match is weak. Expanded clones are given a class, and other clones once, few, many or no size at all.

>TRBJ2-7|NA|NA|TRBV10-3
CAISYQGDEQYF
TGTGCCATCAGTTATCAGGGCGACGAGCAGTACTTC
>TRBJ2-7|NA|few|TRBV3-1
CASSQAIYEQYF
TGTGCCAGCAGCCAGGCAATCTACGAGCAGTACTTC
>TRBJ2-3|NA|NA|TRBV9
CASSVAQARTDTQYF
TGTGCCAGCAGCGTAGCACAAGCCCGCACAGATACGCAGTATTTT
>TRBJ1-1|TRBD1|NA|TRBV28
CASTPLPTGLAAFF
TGTGCCAGCACCCCTCTCCCGACAGGGTTGGCCGCTTTCTTT
>TRBJ2-1|TRBD2|few|TRBV7-2
CASSLATSGGAHEQFF
TGTGCCAGCAGCTTGGCTACTAGCGGGGGGGCTCATGAGCAGTTCTTC
>TRBJ2-3|NA|many|TRBV7-2
CASSVESTQYF
TGTGCCAGCAGCGTGGAGAGTACGCAGTATTTT
>TRBJ1-3|NA|many|TRBV20-1
CSARVTGMNSGNTIYF
TGCAGTGCTAGAGTAACAGGGATGAACTCTGGAAACACCATATATTTT
>TRBJ1-5|NA|NA|TRBV27
CASSFRGPPNQPQHF
TGTGCCAGCAGTTTTCGCGGGCCCCCGAATCAGCCCCAGCATTTT
>TRBJ1-1|NA|once|TRBV30
CAWSGAPNTEAFF
TGTGCCTGGAGTGGGGCCCCGAACACTGAAGCTTTCTTT
>TRBJ2-2|TRBD2|few|TRBV24-1
CATSPNGLADTGELFF
TGTGCCACCAGTCCCAATGGGCTAGCGGATACCGGGGAGCTGTTTTTT
>TRBJ2-5|NA|NA|TRBV7-2
CASSARDGQETQYF
TGTGCCAGCAGCGCCCGGGACGGCCAAGAGACCCAGTACTTC
>TRBJ1-6|TRBD1|NA|TRBV4-2
CASSQESGQGSPLHF
TGTGCCAGCAGCCAAGAGTCGGGACAGGGTTCACCCCTCCACTTT
>TRBJ2-2|NA|NA|TRBV20-1
CSGGLPGGGELFF
TGCAGTGGGGGACTCCCGGGCGGCGGGGAGCTGTTTTTT
>TRBJ2-7|TRBD1|NA|TRBV6-2/TRBV6-3
CASREGQMNSYEQYF
TGTGCCAGCAGAGAGGGACAGATGAACTCCTACGAGCAGTACTTC
>TRBJ2-7|TRBD2|NA|TRBV5-1
CASSLSVAGDYKQYF
TGCGCCAGCAGCTTGTCAGTTGCGGGGGATTACAAGCAGTACTTC
>TRBJ2-1|TRBD2|NA|TRBV5-1
CASSSLAVDNEQFF
TGCGCCAGCAGCTCTCTAGCGGTCGACAATGAGCAGTTCTTC
>TRBJ2-1|NA|NA|TRBV6-4
CASSLESGLHEQFF
TGTGCCAGCAGTCTAGAATCCGGGCTGCATGAGCAGTTCTTC